The source of this T cell receptor beta chain is a study of T cell repertoires in cytomegalovirus infection (dated by TCRdb to the late 2010s). A note on the overall study: Peptide stimulations targeted recently identified HLA-C-restricted CMV epitopes, whose presentation resists viral immunomodulation, together with well-studied HLA-B-restricted epitopes. Because public TCR beta signatures pointed to carriage of CMV infection together with the matching HLA type, the HLA type of each donor mattered for the analysis. Results and caveats for the whole study, not just this receptor: In both this cohort and an independent approximately 370-donor cohort, the cumulative frequency of public TCR beta family members distinguished carriers of CMV infection plus the relevant HLA type. The ex vivo response was dominated by HLA-C-restricted CMV-specific TCR beta clonotypes, which also provided the single most frequent clonotype in two of eight donors.

There are 15 amino acids in the CDR3, from cysteine to phenylalanine inclusive. The only DNA kept is the CDR3, 45 bases in frame from the first base. V was cut back by 3 bases and J by 7 bases, leaving a gap of 16 bases between them. CDR1 MNHEY and CDR2 SMNVEV were looked up in the germline V gene (reference sequence). Comments on this clonotype: Its target antigen remains unknown. Within one base of it there is no much larger clone, and no base qualities were kept.

The sample was run on an Illumina HiSeq 1500. TCRdb reran the public reads through fastp at Q25 and MiXCR, keeping productive beta chains. Each record represents a unique CDR3 protein, reported with the most common genes and DNA among its rows. The table for this sample lists around 69,000 distinct CDR3 sequences; 20% to 25% of them were counted only once. In total, the top ten clones hold approximately 61% of the sample. What the treatment or condition label conveys for this sample: in vitro stimulation with specific CMV peptide epitopes to enrich CMV-specific T cells. Specimen: CD8+ T cells from cultured PBMCs, collected from culture after CMV antigen stimulation. The sequence links TRBV27 to TRBJ1-5, with a tentative D gene TRBD1 over 5 matching bases. The sequence derives from a human donor in good health (CMV status not recorded). Some clones in this sample may be carry-over from other donors' samples. DNA sequence: TGTGCCAGCAGTTTTAGAGGGGTTGGTGTCCAGCCCCAGCATTTT. Its product reads: CASSFRGVGVQPQHF.